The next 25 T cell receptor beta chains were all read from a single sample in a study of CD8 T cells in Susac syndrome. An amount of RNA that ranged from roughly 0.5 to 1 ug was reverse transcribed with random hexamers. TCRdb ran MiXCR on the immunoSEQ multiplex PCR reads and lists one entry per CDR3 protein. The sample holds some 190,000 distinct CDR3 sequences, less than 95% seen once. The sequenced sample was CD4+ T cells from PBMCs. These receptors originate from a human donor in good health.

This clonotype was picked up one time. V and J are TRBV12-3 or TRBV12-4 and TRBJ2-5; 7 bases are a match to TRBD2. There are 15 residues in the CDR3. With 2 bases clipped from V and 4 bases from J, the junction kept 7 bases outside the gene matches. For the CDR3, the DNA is TGTGCCAGCAGTTTATCCGGGCGGGAGAGAGAGACCCAGTACTTC. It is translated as CASSLSGRERETQYF.

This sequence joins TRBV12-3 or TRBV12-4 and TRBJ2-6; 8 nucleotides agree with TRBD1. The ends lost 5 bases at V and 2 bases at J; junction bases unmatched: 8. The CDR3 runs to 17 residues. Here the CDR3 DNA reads TGTGCCAGCAGTCTCAGGGCGACAGGGGCTGGGGCCAACGTCCTGACTTTC. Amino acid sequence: CASSLRATGAGANVLTF.

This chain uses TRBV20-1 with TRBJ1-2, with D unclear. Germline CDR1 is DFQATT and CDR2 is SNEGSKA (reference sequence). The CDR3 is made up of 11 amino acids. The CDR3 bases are TGCAGCGCTGCCCGGGCCTATGGCTACACCTTC. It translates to CSAARAYGYTF.

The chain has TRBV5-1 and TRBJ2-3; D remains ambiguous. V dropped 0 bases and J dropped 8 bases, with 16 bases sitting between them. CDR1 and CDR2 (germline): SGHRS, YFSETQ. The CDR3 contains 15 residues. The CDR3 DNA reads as TGCGCCAGCAGCTTGGAGGTCCCACCGGAAGGTACGCAGTATTTT. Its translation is CASSLEVPPEGTQYF.

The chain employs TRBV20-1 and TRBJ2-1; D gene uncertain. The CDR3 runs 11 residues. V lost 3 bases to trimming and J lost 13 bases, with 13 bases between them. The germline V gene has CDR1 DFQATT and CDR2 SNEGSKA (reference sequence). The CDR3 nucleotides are TGCAGTGCTAGCGTGTCCTTCAAACAGTTCTTC. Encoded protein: CSASVSFKQFF.

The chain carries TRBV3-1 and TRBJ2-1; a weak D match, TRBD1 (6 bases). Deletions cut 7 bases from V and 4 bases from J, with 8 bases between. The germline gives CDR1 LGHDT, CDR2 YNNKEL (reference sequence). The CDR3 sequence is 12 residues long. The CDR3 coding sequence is TGTGCCAGCAACGACAGGTACAATGAGCAGTTCTTC. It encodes CASNDRYNEQFF.

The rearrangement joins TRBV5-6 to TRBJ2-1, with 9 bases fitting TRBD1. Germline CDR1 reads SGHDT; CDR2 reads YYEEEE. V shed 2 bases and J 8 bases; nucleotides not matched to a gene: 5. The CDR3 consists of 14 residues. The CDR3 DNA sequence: TGTGCCAGCAGCTTTGGGGACAGGGATCATGAGCAGTTCTTC. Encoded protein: CASSFGDRDHEQFF.

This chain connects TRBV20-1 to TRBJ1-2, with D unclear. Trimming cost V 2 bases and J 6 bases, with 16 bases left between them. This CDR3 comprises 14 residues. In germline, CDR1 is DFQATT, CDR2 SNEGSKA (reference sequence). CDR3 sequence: CSARMGIKADGYTF. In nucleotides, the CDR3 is TGCAGTGCTAGAATGGGGATCAAGGCCGATGGCTACACCTTC.

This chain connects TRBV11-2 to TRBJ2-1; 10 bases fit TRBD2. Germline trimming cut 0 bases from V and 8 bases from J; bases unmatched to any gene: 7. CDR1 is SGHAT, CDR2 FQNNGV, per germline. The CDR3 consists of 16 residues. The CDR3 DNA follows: TGTGCCAGCAGCTTAGATCCTAGCGGGAGAGGTTATGAGCAGTTCTTC. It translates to CASSLDPSGRGYEQFF.

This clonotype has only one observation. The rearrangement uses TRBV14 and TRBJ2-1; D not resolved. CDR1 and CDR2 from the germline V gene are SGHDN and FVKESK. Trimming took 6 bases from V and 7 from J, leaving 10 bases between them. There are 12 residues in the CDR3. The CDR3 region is CASSAIRNEQFF. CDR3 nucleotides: TGTGCCAGCAGTGCTATCAGGAATGAGCAGTTCTTC.

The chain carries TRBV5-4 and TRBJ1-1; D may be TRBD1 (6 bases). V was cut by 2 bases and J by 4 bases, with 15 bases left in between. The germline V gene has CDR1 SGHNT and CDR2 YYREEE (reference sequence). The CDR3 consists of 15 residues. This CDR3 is CASSLRGREATEAFF. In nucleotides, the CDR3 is TGTGCCAGCAGCTTAAGGGGGAGAGAGGCCACTGAAGCTTTCTTT.

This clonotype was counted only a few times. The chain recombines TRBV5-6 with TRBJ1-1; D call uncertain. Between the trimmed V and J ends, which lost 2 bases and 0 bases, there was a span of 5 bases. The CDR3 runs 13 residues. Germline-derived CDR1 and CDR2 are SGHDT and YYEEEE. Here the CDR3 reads CASSFLLNTEAFF. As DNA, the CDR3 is TGTGCCAGCAGCTTCCTTCTGAACACTGAAGCTTTCTTT.

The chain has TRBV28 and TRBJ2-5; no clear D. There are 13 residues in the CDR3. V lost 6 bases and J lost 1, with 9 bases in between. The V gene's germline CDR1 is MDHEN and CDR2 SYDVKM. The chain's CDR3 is CASSPPSQETQYF. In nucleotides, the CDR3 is TGTGCCAGCAGCCCACCCAGCCAAGAGACCCAGTACTTC.

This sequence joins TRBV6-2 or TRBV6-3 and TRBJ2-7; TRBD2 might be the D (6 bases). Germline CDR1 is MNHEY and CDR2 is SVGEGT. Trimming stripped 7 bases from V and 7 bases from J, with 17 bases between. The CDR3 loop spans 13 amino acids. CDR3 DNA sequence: TGTGCCAGCACACTACTCGGGGGAGGTGAGCAGTACTTC. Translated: CASTLLGGGEQYF.

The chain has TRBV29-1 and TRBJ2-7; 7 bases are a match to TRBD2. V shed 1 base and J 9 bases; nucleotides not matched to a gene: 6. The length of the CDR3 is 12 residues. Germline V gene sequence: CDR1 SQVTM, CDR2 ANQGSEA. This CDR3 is CSVEVPSGMQYF. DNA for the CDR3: TGCAGCGTTGAAGTTCCCAGCGGGATGCAGTACTTC.

The CDR3 loop reads CAWSRDRVSGANVLTF. As DNA, the CDR3 is TGTGCCTGGAGCCGGGACAGGGTCTCTGGGGCCAACGTCCTGACTTTC. This chain joins TRBV30 and TRBJ2-6; 9 nucleotides match TRBD1. The CDR3 consists of 16 residues. Germline values: CDR1 GTSNPN, CDR2 SVGIG (reference sequence). Unmatched junction bases numbered 3, after V lost 3 bases and J lost 0 bases.

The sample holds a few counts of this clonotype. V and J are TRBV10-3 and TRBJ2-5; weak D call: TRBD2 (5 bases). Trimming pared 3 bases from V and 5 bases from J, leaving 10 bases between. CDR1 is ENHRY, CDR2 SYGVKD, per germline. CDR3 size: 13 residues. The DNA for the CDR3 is TGTGCCATCAGTGATGGAGGTCGGGAGACCCAGTACTTC. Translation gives CAISDGGRETQYF.

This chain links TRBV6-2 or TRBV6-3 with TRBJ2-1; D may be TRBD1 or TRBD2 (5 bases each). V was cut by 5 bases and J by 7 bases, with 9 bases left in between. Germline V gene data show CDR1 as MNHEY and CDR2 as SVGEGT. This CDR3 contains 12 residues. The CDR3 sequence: CASSRGVNEQFF. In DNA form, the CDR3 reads TGTGCCAGCAGTAGAGGGGTAAATGAGCAGTTCTTC.

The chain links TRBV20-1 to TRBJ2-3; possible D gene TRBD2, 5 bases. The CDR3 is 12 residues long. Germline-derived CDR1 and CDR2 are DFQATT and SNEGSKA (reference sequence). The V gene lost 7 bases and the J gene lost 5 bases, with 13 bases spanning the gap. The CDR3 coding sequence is TGCAGTGTCGGGAAGACGGGAGATACGCAGTATTTT. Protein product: CSVGKTGDTQYF.

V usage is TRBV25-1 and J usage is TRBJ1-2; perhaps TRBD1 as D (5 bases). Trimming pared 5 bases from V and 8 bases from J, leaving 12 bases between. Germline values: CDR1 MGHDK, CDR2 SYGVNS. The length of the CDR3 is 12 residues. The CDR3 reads CASSSPKGGYTF. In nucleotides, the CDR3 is TGTGCCAGCAGTTCTCCCAAGGGGGGCTACACCTTC.

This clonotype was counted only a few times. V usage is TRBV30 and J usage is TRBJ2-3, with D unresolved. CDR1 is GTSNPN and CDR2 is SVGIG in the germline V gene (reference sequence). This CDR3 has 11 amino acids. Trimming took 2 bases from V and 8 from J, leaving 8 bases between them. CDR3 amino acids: CAWSSESTQYF. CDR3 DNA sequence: TGTGCCTGGAGTAGTGAAAGTACGCAGTATTTT.

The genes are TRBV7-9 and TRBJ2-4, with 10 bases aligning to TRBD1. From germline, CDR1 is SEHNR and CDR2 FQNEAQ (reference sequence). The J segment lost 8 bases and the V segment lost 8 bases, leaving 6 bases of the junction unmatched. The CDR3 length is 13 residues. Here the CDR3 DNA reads TGTGCCAGCCGGGCAGGACAGGGGGACATTCAGTACTTC. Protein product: CASRAGQGDIQYF.

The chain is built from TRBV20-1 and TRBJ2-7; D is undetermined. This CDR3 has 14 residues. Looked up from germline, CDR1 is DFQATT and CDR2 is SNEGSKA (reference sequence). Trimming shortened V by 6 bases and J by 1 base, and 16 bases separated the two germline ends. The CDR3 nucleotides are TGCAGTGCCAAATATAGGGCAAGATCCTACGAGCAGTACTTC. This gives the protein CSAKYRARSYEQYF.

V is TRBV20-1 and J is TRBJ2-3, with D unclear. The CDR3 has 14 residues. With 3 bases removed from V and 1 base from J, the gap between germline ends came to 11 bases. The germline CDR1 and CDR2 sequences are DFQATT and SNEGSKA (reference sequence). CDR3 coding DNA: TGCAGTGCTAGCTCGGCAGGCGGCACAGATACGCAGTATTTT. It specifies CSASSAGGTDTQYF.

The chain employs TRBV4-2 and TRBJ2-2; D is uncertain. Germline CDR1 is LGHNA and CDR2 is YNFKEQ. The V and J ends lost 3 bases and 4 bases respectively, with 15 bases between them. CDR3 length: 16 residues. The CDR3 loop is CASSHAELVGTGELFF. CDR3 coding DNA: TGTGCCAGCAGCCACGCGGAGCTAGTTGGCACCGGGGAGCTGTTTTTT.